One sample yielded the 3 T cell receptor beta chains listed below, sequenced in a study of T cells after posttransplantation cyclophosphamide. Assay: immunoSEQ multiplex PCR; the TCRdb copy retains only in-frame clones and omits some. The sample is made up of under 45,000 clones, none counted only once. The sample consisted of PBMCs. The source is a woman between 45 and 65 years old in good health and a related stem cell transplant donor.

This clone has a count of ten or more. The chain has TRBV9 and TRBJ1-1; perhaps TRBD1 as D (5 bases). Germline CDR1 and CDR2: SGDLS and YYNGEE. The CDR3 length is 16 residues. V lost 3 bases to trimming and J lost 1 base, with 16 bases between them. DNA of the CDR3: TGTGCCAGCAGCGATATACTGGACATACCGAACACTGAAGCTTTCTTT. Its protein is CASSDILDIPNTEAFF.

This clone occurred many times. This rearrangement joins TRBV6-5 to TRBJ1-2, with a tentative D call TRBD1 (6 bases). With 6 bases removed from V and 2 bases from J, the gap between germline ends came to 7 bases. Germline-derived CDR1 and CDR2 are MNHEY and SVGAGI. The CDR3 consists of 12 residues. In DNA, the CDR3 is TGTGCCAGCAGAGGACAGAACTATGGCTACACCTTC. It encodes CASRGQNYGYTF.

This clone was counted ten times or more. The chain recombines TRBV19 with TRBJ1-2, with 7 bases that match TRBD1. Germline-derived CDR1 and CDR2 are LNHDA and SQIVND (reference sequence). The CDR3 is 15 amino acids. After removal of 3 bases from V and 4 bases from J, the junction contained 8 bases not matched to a gene. CDR3 bases: TGTGCCAGTAGTATTAAGCAGGGGGTAGGCTATGGCTACACCTTC. It yields the protein CASSIKQGVGYGYTF.